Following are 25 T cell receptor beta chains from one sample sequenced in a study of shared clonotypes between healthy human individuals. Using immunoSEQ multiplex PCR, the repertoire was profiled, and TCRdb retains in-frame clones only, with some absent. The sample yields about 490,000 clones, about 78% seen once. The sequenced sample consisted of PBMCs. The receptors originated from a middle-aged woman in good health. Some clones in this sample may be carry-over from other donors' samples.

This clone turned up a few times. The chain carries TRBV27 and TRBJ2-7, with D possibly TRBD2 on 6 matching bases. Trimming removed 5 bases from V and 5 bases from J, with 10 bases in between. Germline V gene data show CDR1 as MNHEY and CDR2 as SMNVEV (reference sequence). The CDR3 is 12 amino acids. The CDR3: CASSTRLDEQYF. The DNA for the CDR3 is TGTGCCAGCAGTACAAGACTAGACGAGCAGTACTTC.

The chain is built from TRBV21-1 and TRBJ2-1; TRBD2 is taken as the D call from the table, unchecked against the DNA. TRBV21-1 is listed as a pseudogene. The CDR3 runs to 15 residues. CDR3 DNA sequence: TGTGCCAGCCCACCGGGACTAGGGGTTTACAATGAGCAGTTCTTC. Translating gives CASPPGLGVYNEQFF.

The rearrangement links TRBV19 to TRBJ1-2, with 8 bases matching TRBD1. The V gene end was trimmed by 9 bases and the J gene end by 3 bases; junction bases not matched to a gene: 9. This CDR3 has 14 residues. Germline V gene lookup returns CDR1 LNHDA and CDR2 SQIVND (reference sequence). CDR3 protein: CASQDRGSYYGYTF. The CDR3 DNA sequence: TGTGCCAGCCAAGACAGGGGATCTTACTATGGCTACACCTTC. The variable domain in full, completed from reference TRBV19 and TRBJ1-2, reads DGGITQSPKYLFRKEGQNVTLSCEQNLNHDAMYWYRQDPGQGLRLIYYSQIVNDFQKGDIAEGYSVSREKKESFPLTVTSAQKNPTAFYLCASQDRGSYYGYTFGSGTRLTVV.

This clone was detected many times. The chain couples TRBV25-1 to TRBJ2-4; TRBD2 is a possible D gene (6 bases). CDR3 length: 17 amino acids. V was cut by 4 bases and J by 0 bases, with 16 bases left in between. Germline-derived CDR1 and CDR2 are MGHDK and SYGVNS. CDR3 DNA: TGTGCCAGCAGTGCTGGGACGGGAGATCTAGCCAAAAACATTCAGTACTTC. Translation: CASSAGTGDLAKNIQYF.

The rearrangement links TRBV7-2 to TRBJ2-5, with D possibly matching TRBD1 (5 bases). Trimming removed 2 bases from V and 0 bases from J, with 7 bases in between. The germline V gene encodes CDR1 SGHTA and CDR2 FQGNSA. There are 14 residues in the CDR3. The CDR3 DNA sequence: TGTGCCAGCAGCTTAATGGACAACCAAGAGACCCAGTACTTC. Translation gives CASSLMDNQETQYF. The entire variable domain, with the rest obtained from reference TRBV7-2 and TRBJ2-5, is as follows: GAGVSQSPSNKVTEKGKDVELRCDPISGHTALYWYRQSLGQGLEFLIYFQGNSAPDKSGLPSDRFSAERTGGSVSTLTIQRTQQEDSAVYLCASSLMDNQETQYFGPGTRLLVL.

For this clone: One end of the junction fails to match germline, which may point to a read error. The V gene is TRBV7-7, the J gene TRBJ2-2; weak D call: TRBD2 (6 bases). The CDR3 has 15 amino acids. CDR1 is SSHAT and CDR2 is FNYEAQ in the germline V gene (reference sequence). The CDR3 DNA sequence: TGTGCTAGCAGCTTAGCGATGGGGAGGACCGGGGAGCTGTTTTTT. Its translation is CASSLAMGRTGELFF.

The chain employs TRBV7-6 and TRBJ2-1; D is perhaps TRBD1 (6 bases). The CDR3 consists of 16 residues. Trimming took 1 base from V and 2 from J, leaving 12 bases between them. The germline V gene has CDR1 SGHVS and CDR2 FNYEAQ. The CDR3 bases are TGTGCCAGCAGCTTAGAGGGGGAATGGGCCTACAATGAGCAGTTCTTC. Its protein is CASSLEGEWAYNEQFF.

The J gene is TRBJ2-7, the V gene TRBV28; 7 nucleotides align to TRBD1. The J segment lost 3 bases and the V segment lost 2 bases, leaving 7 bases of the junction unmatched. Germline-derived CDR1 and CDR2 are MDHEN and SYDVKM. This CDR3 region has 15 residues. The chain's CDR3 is CASSLAGTEGYEQYF. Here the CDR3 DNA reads TGTGCCAGCAGTTTAGCTGGGACAGAAGGCTACGAGCAGTACTTC.

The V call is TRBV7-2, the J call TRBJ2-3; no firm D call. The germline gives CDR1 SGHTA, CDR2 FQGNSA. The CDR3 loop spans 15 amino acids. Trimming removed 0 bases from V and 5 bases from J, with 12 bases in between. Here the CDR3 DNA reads TGTGCCAGCAGCTTAGCGTCTGGTTCCCAAGATACGCAGTATTTT. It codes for CASSLASGSQDTQYF.

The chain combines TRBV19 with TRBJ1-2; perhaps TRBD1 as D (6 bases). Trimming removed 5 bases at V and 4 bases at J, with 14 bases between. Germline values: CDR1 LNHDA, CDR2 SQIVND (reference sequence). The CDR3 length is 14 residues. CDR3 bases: TGTGCCAGTAGTGCGTCGGACAGTCTCTATGGCTACACCTTC. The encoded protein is CASSASDSLYGYTF.

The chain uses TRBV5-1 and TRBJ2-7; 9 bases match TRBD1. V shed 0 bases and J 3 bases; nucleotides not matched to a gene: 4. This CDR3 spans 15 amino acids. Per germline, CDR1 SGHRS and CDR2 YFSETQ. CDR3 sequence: CASSLDLGQGYEQYF. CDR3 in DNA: TGCGCCAGCAGCTTGGACCTGGGACAGGGCTACGAGCAGTACTTC. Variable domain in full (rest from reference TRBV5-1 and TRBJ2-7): KAGVTQTPRYLIKTRGQQVTLSCSPISGHRSVSWYQQTPGQGLQFLFEYFSETQRNKGNFPGRFSGRQFSNSRSEMNVSTLELGDSALYLCASSLDLGQGYEQYFGPGTRLTVT.

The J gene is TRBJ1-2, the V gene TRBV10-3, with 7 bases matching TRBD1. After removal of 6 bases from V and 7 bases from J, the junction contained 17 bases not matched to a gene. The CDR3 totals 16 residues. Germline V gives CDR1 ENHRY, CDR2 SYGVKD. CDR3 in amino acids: CAIRVSGTANSCGYTF. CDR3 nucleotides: TGTGCCATCAGGGTATCCGGGACAGCAAACTCCTGTGGCTACACCTTC.

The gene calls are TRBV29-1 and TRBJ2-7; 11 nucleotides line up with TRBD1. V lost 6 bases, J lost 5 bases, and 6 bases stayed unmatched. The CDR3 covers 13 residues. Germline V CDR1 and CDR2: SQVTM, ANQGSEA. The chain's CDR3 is CSVRTGGRNEQYF. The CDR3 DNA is TGCAGCGTCCGGACAGGGGGCAGGAACGAGCAGTACTTC.

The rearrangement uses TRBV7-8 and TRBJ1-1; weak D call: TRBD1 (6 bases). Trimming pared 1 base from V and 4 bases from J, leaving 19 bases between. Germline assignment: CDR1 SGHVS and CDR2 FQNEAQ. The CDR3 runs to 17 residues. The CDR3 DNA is TGTGCCAGCAGCTTAGAGTGGGGGCGAAGTGTTATCACTGAAGCTTTCTTT. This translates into CASSLEWGRSVITEAFF.

The CDR3 bases are TGCGCCAGCAGCTTGGTTGTAGGGGGCGAGCAGTACTTC. Residues: CASSLVVGGEQYF. The chain has TRBV5-1 and TRBJ2-7; a possible D gene is TRBD1 (6 bases). The CDR3 length is 13 residues. V lost 0 bases and J lost 6, with 10 bases in between. The germline V gene encodes CDR1 SGHRS and CDR2 YFSETQ. Combining the CDR3 with reference TRBV5-1 and TRBJ2-7 gives the whole variable domain KAGVTQTPRYLIKTRGQQVTLSCSPISGHRSVSWYQQTPGQGLQFLFEYFSETQRNKGNFPGRFSGRQFSNSRSEMNVSTLELGDSALYLCASSLVVGGEQYFGPGTRLTVT.

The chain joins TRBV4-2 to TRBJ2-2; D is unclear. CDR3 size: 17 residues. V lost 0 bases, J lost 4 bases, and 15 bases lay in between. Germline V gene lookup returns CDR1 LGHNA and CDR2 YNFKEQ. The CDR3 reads CASSQDPLRVVTGELFF. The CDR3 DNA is TGTGCCAGCAGCCAAGATCCCCTACGGGTCGTCACCGGGGAGCTGTTTTTT.

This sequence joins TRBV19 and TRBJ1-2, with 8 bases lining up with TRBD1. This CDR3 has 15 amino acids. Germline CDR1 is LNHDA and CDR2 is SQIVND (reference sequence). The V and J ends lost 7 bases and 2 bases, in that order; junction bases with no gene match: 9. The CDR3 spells CASKRQGTTNYGYTF. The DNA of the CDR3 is TGTGCCAGTAAAAGACAGGGGACAACCAACTATGGCTACACCTTC.

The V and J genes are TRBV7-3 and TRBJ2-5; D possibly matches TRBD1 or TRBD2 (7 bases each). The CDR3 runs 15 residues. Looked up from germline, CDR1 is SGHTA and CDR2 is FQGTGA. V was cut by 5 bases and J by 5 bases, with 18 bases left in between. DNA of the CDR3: TGTGCCAGCAGCCCCAGGGGGGGAGAGTCGGAGACCCAGTACTTC. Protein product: CASSPRGGESETQYF.

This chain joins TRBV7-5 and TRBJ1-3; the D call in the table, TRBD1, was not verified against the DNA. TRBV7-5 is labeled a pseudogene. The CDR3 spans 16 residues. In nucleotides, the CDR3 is TGTGCCAGAAGCTTAGATACACCCCACCAAGGAAACACCATATATTTT. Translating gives CARSLDTPHQGNTIYF.

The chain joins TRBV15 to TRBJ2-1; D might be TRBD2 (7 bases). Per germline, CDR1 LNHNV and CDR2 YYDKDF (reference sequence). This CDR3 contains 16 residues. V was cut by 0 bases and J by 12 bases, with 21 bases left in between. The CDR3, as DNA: TGTGCCACCAGCAGAGATCCGGGGGGCGGTGTTTATGCGCAGTTCTTC. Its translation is CATSRDPGGGVYAQFF.

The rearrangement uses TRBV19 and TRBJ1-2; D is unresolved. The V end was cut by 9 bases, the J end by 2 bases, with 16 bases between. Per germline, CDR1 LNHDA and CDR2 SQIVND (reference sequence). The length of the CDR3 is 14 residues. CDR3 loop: CASVSHTGNYGYTF. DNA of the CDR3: TGTGCCAGCGTTAGCCACACGGGGAACTATGGCTACACCTTC.

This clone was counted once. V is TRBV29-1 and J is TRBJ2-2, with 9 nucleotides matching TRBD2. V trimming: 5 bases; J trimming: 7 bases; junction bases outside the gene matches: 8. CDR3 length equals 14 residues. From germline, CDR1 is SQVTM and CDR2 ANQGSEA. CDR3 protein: CSVSLAGPDGELFF. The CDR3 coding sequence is TGCAGCGTTTCACTAGCGGGCCCAGACGGGGAGCTGTTTTTT.

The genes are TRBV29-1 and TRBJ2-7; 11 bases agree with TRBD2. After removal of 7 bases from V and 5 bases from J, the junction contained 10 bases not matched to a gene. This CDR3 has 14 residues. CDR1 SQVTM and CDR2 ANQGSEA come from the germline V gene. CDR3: CSAQLAGALHEQYF. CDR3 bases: TGCAGCGCCCAACTAGCGGGAGCGCTCCACGAGCAGTACTTC.

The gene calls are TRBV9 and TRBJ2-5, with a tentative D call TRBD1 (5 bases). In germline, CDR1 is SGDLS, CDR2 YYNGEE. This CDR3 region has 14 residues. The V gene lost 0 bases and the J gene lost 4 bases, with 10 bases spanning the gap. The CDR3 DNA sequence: TGTGCCAGCAGCGTAGCTCCGCAGGGAGAGACCCAGTACTTC. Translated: CASSVAPQGETQYF.

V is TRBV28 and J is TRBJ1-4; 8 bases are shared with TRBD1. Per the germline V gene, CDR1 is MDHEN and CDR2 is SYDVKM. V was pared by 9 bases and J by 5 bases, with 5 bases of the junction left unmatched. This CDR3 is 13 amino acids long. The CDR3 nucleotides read TGTGCCAGTAAGGACAGGGCGAATGAAAAACTGTTTTTT. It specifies CASKDRANEKLFF.